This TCR beta chain originates from a study of shared clonotypes between healthy human individuals. Germline CDR1 is SGHRS and CDR2 is YFSETQ. Trimming took off 0 bases at V and 14 bases at J, with 9 bases between the two ends. The CDR3 is 11 amino acids. Template for every sorted-subset replicate PCR totaled about 0.2 ug DNA, some 30,000 T cell genomes. In the study's own analysis: Because ImmunoSEQ provided only junction sequences with no quality scores, the filtering differed. The method was immunoSEQ multiplex PCR; TCRdb's version includes in-frame clones alone and lacks a portion of them. That table supplies the V and J calls and clone size; D and trimming were determined from the DNA. Seen here are fewer than 1.6 million clones, approximately 98.5% observed once, and the top ten hold roughly 0.36%.

V and J are TRBV5-1 and TRBJ2-1; the D is unclear. This receptor was identified in a man between 25 and 39 years old in good health. The specimen sequenced was naive CD4+ T cells sorted from blood. Sample subset: CD45RA+ positively selected. CDR3: CASSLDELEFF. CDR3 in DNA: TGCGCCAGCAGCTTGGACGAATTGGAGTTCTTC.